This T cell receptor beta chain comes out of a study of PD-1 blockade in classical Hodgkin lymphoma. The germline V gene has CDR1 SGHNT and CDR2 YYREEE (reference sequence). V dropped 4 bases and J dropped 3 bases, with 10 bases sitting between them. The CDR3 covers 14 residues. The assay was immunoSEQ multiplex PCR, and TCRdb's table has in-frame clones only and misses some. The top ten clones hold 15% to 20% of a sample with roughly 55,000 clones, about 85% of them seen once. Brentuximab vedotin exposure varied, and every patient relapsed after autologous stem cell transplantation. The chain employs TRBV5-4 and TRBJ2-2, with no clear D. The source is a human donor with classical Hodgkin lymphoma. This specimen consisted of peripheral blood mononuclear cells (PBMCs), obtained at baseline. CDR3 amino acids: CASSPPAYTGELFF. The CDR3 DNA is TGTGCCAGCAGCCCCCCCGCGTACACCGGGGAGCTGTTTTTT.